The 8 T cell receptor beta chains below all came from one sample that was sequenced in a study of shared clonotypes between healthy human individuals. The data were produced by immunoSEQ multiplex PCR, yet TCRdb's version contains in-frame clones alone and is incomplete. The sample holds around 1.6 million clones; 95% to 99% are singletons and the top ten take about 0.45%. The sequenced sample consisted of naive CD4+ T cells sorted from blood. Subset defined: CD45RA+ positively selected. These receptors were collected from a man aged 25 to 40 in good health.

With respect to this clone: Other DNA sequences in this specimen translate into the identical CDR3. CDR3 sequence: CASSLGGPYEQYF. CDR3 sequence (DNA): TGTGCCAGCAGCCTAGGGGGCCCCTACGAGCAGTACTTC. The chain is built from TRBV28 and TRBJ2-7; TRBD1 agrees at 7 bases. J lost 2 bases, V lost 6 bases, and 4 bases had no gene match. CDR3 length equals 13 residues. Germline lookup yields CDR1 MDHEN and CDR2 SYDVKM.

The chain is built from TRBV5-1 and TRBJ2-7; tentatively, D is TRBD1 (5 bases). This CDR3 spans 14 amino acids. Germline values: CDR1 SGHRS, CDR2 YFSETQ. Trimming removed 2 bases from V and 3 bases from J, with 12 bases in between. CDR3 loop: CASSFPTENYEQYF. CDR3 coding DNA: TGCGCCAGCAGCTTCCCGACAGAGAACTACGAGCAGTACTTC.

The chain uses TRBV18 and TRBJ2-3; TRBD2 matches 9 bases. V was pared by 3 bases and J by 0 bases, with 4 bases of the junction left unmatched. This CDR3 region has 16 residues. CDR1 KGHSH and CDR2 LQKENI come from the germline V gene. CDR3 coding DNA: TGTGCCAGCTCACCCTTTAGCGGGAGCAGCACAGATACGCAGTATTTT. Protein sequence: CASSPFSGSSTDTQYF.

The chain couples TRBV7-3 to TRBJ2-6; 13 nucleotides match TRBD2. Germline V gene sequence: CDR1 SGHTA, CDR2 FQGTGA. There are 19 residues in the CDR3. Germline trimming cut 4 bases from V and 0 bases from J; bases unmatched to any gene: 6. The CDR3 spells CASSSRLAGGNSGANVLTF. Written as DNA, the CDR3 is TGTGCCAGCAGCTCGCGACTAGCGGGAGGCAACTCTGGGGCCAACGTCCTGACTTTC.

The chain has TRBV25-1 and TRBJ2-7; 9 bases fit TRBD2. V gave up 5 bases and J gave up 0 bases; unmatched junction bases: 2. CDR1 and CDR2 from the germline V gene are MGHDK and SYGVNS. CDR3 length: 14 residues. Written as DNA, the CDR3 is TGTGCCAGCAGTAGGACTAGCGCCTCCTACGAGCAGTACTTC. It codes for CASSRTSASYEQYF.

The genes are TRBV28 and TRBJ2-7; no clear D. Trimming pared 7 bases from V and 7 bases from J, leaving 20 bases between. This CDR3 comprises 14 residues. Germline loops: CDR1 MDHEN, CDR2 SYDVKM. CDR3 sequence (DNA): TGTGCCAGCACACCTTCCCCCCCCGCCCTTGAGCAGTACTTC. It yields the protein CASTPSPPALEQYF.

The chain has TRBV6-5 and TRBJ2-7; 7 bases line up with TRBD2. J lost 4 bases, V lost 8 bases, and 11 bases had no gene match. This CDR3 is 14 amino acids long. CDR1 is MNHEY and CDR2 is SVGAGI in the germline V gene. The CDR3 sequence is CASGEPSGEYEQYF. CDR3 DNA sequence: TGTGCCAGCGGGGAGCCTAGCGGAGAGTACGAGCAGTACTTC.

The chain is built from TRBV19 and TRBJ1-1; D unclear. Per germline, CDR1 LNHDA and CDR2 SQIVND (reference sequence). This CDR3 region has 17 residues. V was cut by 2 bases and J by 4 bases, with 20 bases left in between. CDR3 nucleotide sequence: TGTGCCAGTAGTATAACCGGACCCCAGGCGTTTAGCACTGAAGCTTTCTTT. This gives the protein CASSITGPQAFSTEAFF.